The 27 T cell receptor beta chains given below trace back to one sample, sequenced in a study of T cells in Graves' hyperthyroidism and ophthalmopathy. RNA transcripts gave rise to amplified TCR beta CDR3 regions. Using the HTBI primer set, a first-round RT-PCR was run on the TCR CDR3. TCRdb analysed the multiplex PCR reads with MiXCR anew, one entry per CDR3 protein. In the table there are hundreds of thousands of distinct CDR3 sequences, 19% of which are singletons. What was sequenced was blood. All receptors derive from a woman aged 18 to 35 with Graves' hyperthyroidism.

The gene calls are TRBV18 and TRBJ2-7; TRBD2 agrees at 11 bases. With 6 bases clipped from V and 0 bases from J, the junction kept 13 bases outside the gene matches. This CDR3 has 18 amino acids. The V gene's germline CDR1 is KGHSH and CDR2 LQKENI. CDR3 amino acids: CASSARRGGLAVSYEQYF. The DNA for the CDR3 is TGTGCCAGCTCCGCAAGAAGGGGGGGACTAGCGGTCTCCTACGAGCAGTACTTC.

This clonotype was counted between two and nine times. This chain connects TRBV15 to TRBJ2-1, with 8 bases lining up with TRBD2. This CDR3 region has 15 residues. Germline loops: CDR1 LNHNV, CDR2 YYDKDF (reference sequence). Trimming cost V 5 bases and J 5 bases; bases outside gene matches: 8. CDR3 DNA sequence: TGTGCCACCAGCCCTCTTTCCGGGGGGGACAATGAGCAGTTCTTC. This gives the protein CATSPLSGGDNEQFF. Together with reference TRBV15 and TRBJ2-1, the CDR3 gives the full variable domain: DAMVIQNPRYQVTQFGKPVTLSCSQTLNHNVMYWYQQKSSQAPKLLFHYYDKDFNNEADTPDNFQSRRPNTSFCFLDIRSPGLGDTAMYLCATSPLSGGDNEQFFGPGTRLTVL.

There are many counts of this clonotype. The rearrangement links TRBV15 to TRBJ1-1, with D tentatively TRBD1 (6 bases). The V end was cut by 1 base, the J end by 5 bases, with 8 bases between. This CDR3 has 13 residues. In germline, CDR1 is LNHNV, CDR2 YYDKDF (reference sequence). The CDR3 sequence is CATSRVQGTEAFF. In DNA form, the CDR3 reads TGTGCCACCAGCAGAGTACAGGGAACTGAAGCTTTCTTT.

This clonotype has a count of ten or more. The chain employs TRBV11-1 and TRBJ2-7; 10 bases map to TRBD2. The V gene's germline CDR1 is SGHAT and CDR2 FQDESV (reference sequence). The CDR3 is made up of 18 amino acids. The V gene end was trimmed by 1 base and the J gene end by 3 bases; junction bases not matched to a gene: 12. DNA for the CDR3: TGTGCCAGCAGCTTAGTTACCCTAAGCGGGGGGGTGGACTACGAGCAGTACTTC. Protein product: CASSLVTLSGGVDYEQYF.

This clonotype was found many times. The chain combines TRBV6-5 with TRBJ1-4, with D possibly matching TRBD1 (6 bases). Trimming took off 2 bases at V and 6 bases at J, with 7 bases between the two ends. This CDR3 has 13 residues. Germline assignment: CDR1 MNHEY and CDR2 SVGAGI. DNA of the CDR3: TGTGCCAGCAGTTACAACAGGGATGAAAAACTGTTTTTT. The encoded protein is CASSYNRDEKLFF.

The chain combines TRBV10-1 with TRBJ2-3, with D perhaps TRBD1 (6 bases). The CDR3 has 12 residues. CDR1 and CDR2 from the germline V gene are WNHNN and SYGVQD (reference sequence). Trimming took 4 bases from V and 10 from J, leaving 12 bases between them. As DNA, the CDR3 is TGCGCCAGCAGTGCAACACAGGGTTCGCAGTATTTT. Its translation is CASSATQGSQYF.

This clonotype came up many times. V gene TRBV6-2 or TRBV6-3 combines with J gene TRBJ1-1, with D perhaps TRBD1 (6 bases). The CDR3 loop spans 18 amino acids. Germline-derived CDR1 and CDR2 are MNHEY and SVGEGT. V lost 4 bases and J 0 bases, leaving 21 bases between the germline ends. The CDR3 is CASSSVADWGRLNTEAFF. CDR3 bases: TGTGCCAGCAGTTCAGTGGCAGATTGGGGGCGGTTGAACACTGAAGCTTTCTTT.

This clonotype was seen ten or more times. The CDR3 DNA follows: TGTGCCAGCAGCGGGATGTCCTTCTATGGCTACACCTTC. Protein product: CASSGMSFYGYTF. The chain links TRBV6-2 or TRBV6-3 to TRBJ1-2, with D unclear. CDR1 and CDR2 from the germline V gene are MNHEY and SVGEGT. Deletions cut 6 bases from V and 4 bases from J, with 12 bases between. The CDR3 totals 13 residues.

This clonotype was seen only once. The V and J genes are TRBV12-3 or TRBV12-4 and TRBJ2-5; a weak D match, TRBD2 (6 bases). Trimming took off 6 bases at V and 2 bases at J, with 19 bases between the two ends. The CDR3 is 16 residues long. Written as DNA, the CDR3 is TGTGCCAGCAGCCCCCCCCGCGGGGAAGGGCAAGAGACCCAGTACTTC. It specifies CASSPPRGEGQETQYF.

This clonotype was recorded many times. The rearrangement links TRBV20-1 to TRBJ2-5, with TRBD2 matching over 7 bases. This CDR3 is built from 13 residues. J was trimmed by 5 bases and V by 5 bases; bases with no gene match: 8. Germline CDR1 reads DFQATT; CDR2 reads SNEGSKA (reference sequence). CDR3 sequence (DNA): TGCAGTGCTTGGGCGGGGGTTAGGGAGACCCAGTACTTC. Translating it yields CSAWAGVRETQYF.

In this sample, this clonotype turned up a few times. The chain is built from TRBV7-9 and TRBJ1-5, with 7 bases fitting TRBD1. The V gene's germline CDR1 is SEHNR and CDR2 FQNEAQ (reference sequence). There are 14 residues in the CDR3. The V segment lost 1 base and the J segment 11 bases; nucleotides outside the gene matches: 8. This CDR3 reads CASSLGDRGHTQHF. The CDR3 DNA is TGTGCCAGCAGCTTAGGGGACAGAGGGCATACCCAGCATTTT.

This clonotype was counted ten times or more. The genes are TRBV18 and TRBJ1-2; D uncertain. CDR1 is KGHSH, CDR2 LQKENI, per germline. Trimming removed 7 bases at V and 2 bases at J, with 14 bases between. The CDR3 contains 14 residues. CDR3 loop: CASLPKIGNYGYTF. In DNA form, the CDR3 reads TGTGCCAGCTTACCGAAGATAGGGAACTATGGCTACACCTTC.

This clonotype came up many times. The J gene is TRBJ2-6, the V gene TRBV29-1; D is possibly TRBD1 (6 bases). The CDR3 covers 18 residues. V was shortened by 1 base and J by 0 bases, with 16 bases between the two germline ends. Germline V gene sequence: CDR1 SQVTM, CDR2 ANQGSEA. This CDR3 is CSVEVAAWTASGANVLTF. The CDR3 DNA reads TGCAGCGTTGAAGTCGCAGCCTGGACAGCCTCTGGGGCCAACGTCCTGACTTTC.

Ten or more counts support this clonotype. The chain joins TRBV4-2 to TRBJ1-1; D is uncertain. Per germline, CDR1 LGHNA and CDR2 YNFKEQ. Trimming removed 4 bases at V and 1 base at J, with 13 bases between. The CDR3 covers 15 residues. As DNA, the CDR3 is TGTGCCAGCAGCCGAACCGGGCCGGCGAACACTGAAGCTTTCTTT. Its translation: CASSRTGPANTEAFF.

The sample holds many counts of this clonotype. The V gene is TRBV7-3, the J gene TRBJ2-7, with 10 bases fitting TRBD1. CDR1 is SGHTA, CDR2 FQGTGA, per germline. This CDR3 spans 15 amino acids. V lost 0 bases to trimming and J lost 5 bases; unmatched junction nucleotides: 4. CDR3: CASSLTGQGLHEQYF. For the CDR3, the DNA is TGTGCCAGCAGCTTAACGGGACAGGGGTTGCACGAGCAGTACTTC.

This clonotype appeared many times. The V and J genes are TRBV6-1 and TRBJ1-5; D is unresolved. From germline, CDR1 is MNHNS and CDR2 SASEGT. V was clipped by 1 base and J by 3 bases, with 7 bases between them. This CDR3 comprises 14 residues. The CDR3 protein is CASSEGQSNQPQHF. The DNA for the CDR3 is TGTGCCAGCAGTGAAGGGCAGTCCAATCAGCCCCAGCATTTT.

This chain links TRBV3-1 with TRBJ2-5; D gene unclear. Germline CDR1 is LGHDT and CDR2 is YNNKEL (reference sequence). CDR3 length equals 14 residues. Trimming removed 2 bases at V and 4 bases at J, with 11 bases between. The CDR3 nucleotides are TGTGCCAGCAGCCAACAACTGCCGGCAGAGACCCAGTACTTC. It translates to CASSQQLPAETQYF.

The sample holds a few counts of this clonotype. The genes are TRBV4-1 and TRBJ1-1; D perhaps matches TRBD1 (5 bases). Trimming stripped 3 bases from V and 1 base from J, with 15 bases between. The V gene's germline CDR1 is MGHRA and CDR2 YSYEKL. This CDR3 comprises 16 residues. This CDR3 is CASSHPRGHTNTEAFF. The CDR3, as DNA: TGCGCCAGCAGCCACCCAAGAGGACACACGAACACTGAAGCTTTCTTT.

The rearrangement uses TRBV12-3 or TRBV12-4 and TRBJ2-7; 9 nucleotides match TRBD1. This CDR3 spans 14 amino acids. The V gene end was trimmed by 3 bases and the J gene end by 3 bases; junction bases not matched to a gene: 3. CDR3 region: CASSLTGGFYEQYF. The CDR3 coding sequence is TGTGCCAGCAGTTTGACAGGGGGTTTCTACGAGCAGTACTTC.

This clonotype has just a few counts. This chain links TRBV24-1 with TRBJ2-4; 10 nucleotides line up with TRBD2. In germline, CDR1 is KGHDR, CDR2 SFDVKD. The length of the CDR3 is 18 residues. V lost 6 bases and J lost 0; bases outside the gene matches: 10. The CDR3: CATSSGGATDLAKNIQYF. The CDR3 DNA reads TGTGCCACCAGTAGCGGGGGGGCAACCGACTTAGCCAAAAACATTCAGTACTTC.

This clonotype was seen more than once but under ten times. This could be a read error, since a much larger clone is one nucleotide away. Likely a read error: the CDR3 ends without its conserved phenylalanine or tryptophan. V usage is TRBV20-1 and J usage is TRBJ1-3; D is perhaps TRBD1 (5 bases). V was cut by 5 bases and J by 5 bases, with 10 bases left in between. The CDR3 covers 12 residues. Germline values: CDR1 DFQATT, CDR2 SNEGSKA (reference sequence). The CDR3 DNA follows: TGCAGTGCTCCGGAGGGGAGAAACACCATATATCTT. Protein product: CSAPEGRNTIYL.

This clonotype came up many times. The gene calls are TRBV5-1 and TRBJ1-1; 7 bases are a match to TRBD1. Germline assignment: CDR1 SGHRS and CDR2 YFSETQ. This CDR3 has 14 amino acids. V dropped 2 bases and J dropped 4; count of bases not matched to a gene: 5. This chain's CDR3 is CASSLQGRSTEAFF. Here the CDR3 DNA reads TGCGCCAGCAGCTTACAGGGGCGAAGCACTGAAGCTTTCTTT.

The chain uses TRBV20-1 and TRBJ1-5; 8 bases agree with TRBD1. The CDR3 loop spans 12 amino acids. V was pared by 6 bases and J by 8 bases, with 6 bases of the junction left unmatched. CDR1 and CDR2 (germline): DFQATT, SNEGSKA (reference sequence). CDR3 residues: CSAITGGEPQHF. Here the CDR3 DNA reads TGCAGTGCCATTACAGGGGGAGAGCCCCAGCATTTT.

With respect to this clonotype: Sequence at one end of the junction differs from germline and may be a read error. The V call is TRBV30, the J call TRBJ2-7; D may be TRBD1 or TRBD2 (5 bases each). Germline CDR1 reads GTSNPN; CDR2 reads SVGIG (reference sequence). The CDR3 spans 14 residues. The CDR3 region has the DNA TGTGCCGGGGATGCTGGACTGGGACCCTACGATCAGTACTTC. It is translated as CAGDAGLGPYDQYF.

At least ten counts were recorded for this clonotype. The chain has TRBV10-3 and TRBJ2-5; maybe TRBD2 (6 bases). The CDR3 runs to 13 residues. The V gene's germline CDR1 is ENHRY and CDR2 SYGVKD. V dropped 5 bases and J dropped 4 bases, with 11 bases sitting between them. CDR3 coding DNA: TGTGCCATCAGTTTTGGGGGAGGAGAGACCCAGTACTTC. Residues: CAISFGGGETQYF.

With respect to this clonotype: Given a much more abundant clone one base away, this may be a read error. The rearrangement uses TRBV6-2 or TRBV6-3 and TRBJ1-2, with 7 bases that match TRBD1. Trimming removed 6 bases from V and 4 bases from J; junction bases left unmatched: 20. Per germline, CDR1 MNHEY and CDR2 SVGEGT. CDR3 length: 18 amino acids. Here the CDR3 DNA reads TGTGCCAGCAGCGTCGCCAGGGTGACAGACAGGGTTAGCTATGGCTACACCTTC. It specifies CASSVARVTDRVSYGYTF.

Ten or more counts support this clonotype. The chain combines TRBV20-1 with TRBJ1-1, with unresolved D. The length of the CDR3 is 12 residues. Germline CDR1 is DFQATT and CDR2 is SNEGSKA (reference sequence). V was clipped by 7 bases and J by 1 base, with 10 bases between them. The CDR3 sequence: CSGRSGNTEAFF. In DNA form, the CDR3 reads TGCAGTGGTAGGTCCGGGAACACTGAAGCTTTCTTT.